A selection of T cell receptor beta chains follows, all from one sample in a study of cytomegalovirus exposure and HLA in healthy donors. Sequencing used immunoSEQ multiplex PCR; TCRdb keeps in-frame clones, though not all of them. Of around 99,000 clones in the sample, around 81% were seen once. Sequencing was carried out using PBMCs. The source of these receptors is a woman aged 30 to 39 in good health and CMV-seronegative. The CDR3 runs from the conserved cysteine through the conserved F or W. The D gene is left open where the match is weak. The size field is filled for only some rows; it gives once, few, many or a size class.

once	TRBJ1-2	11	TRBV21-1	NA	CASRGQYGYTF	TGTGCCAGCAGAGGACAGTATGGCTACACCTTC
NA	TRBJ2-7	14	TRBV2	TRBD2	CASSRTSGLYEQYF	TGTGCCAGCAGTCGGACTAGCGGCCTTTACGAGCAGTACTTC
NA	TRBJ2-5	19	TRBV9	TRBD2	CASSVIPGLAGDPQETQYF	TGTGCCAGCAGCGTGATCCCGGGACTAGCGGGGGACCCCCAAGAGACCCAGTACTTC
NA	TRBJ2-1	16	TRBV11-2	TRBD2	CASSLEAGGSYNEQFF	TGTGCCAGCAGCTTAGAAGCGGGAGGTTCCTACAATGAGCAGTTCTTC
once	TRBJ1-5	16	TRBV27	NA	CASSLSGGVSNQPQHF	TGTGCCAGCAGTTTATCCGGCGGGGTTAGCAATCAGCCCCAGCATTTT
NA	TRBJ2-1	13	TRBV5-1	TRBD2	CASGRLAGNEQFF	TGCGCCAGCGGAAGGCTAGCGGGGAATGAGCAGTTCTTC
NA	TRBJ1-1	13	TRBV27	NA	CASSLSYEVEAFF	TGTGCCAGCAGTTTATCGTATGAGGTCGAAGCTTTCTTT
NA	TRBJ2-7	13	TRBV5-6	NA	CASSLAARMEQYF	TGTGCCAGCAGCTTGGCGGCGAGGATGGAGCAGTACTTC
NA	TRBJ1-3	14	TRBV12-5	NA	CASGQGGPGNTIYF	TGTGCTAGTGGGCAAGGAGGACCTGGAAACACCATATATTTT
NA	TRBJ2-7	15	TRBV4-3	TRBD2	CASSLGLAETYEQYF	TGCGCCAGCAGCCTGGGACTAGCGGAGACCTACGAGCAGTACTTC
once	TRBJ2-5	15	TRBV5-1	TRBD1	CASSLERTGVETQYF	TGCGCCAGCAGCTTGGAACGGACAGGTGTTGAGACCCAGTACTTC
NA	TRBJ2-7	14	TRBV4-1	NA	CASSPSDTYYEQYF	TGCGCCAGTAGCCCGTCGGACACTTACTACGAGCAGTACTTC
NA	TRBJ2-7	14	TRBV4-3	NA	CASSRDYLSYEQYF	TGCGCCAGCAGCCGAGACTACCTTTCCTACGAGCAGTACTTC
NA	TRBJ2-7	19	TRBV11-3	TRBD1	CASSLPPRTGGASDYEQYF	TGTGCCAGCAGCTTACCCCCTAGGACAGGGGGCGCATCGGACTACGAGCAGTACTTC